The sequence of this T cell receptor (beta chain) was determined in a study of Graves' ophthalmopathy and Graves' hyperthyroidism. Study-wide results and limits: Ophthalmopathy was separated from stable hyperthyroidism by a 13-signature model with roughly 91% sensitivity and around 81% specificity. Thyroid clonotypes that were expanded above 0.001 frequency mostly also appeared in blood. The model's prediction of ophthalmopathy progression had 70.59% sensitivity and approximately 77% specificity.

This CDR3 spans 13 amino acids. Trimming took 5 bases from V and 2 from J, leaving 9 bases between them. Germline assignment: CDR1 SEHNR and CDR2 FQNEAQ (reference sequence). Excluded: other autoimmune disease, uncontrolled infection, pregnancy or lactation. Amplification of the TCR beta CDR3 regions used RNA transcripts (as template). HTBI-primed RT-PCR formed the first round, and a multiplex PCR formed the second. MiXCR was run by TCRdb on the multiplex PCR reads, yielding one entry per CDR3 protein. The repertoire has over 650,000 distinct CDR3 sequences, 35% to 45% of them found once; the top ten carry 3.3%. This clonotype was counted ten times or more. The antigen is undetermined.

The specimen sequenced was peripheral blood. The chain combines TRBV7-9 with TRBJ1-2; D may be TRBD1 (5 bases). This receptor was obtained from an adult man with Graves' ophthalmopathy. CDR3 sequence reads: CASSATANYGYTF. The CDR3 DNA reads TGTGCCAGCAGCGCGACAGCAAACTATGGCTACACCTTC.